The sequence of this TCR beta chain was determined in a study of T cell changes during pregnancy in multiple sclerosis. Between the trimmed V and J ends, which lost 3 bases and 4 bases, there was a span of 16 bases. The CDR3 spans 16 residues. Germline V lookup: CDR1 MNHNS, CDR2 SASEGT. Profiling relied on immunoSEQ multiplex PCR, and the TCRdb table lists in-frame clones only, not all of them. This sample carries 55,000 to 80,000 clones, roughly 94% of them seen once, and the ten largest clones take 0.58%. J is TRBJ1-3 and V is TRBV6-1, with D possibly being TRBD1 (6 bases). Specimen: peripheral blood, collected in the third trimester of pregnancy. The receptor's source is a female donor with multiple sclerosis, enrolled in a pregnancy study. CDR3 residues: CASSDWWQGLGNTIYF. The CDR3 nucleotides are TGTGCCAGCAGTGACTGGTGGCAGGGGCTAGGAAACACCATATATTTT.